A single sample gave rise to the 22 T cell receptor beta chains below, sequenced in a study of shared clonotypes between healthy human individuals. Libraries were prepared by immunoSEQ multiplex PCR; TCRdb keeps only in-frame clonotypes and omits some of them. Among about 610,000 clones listed, around 97% were seen once. The material sequenced was naive CD4+ T cells sorted from blood. Subset meaning: CD45RA+ positively selected. All receptors come from a woman younger than 45 in good health.

The chain uses TRBV10-3 and TRBJ2-5; TRBD1 is a possible D gene (5 bases). Trimming left V 4 bases short and J 5 bases short, with 17 bases between. Germline CDR1 and CDR2: ENHRY and SYGVKD. This CDR3 contains 15 residues. Here the CDR3 reads CAISGGGSSGETQYF. The CDR3, as DNA: TGTGCCATCAGTGGGGGCGGCTCATCCGGGGAGACCCAGTACTTC.

The V gene is TRBV7-2, the J gene TRBJ2-1; D possibly matches TRBD1 or TRBD2 (5 bases each). V shed 1 base and J shed 3 bases, with 7 bases lying between them. The CDR3 consists of 14 residues. The V gene's germline CDR1 is SGHTA and CDR2 FQGNSA. The CDR3 protein is CASSLVGDYNEQFF. CDR3 DNA: TGTGCCAGCAGCTTAGTGGGGGACTACAATGAGCAGTTCTTC.

The chain carries TRBV25-1 and TRBJ2-1, with TRBD2 matching 10 bases. The germline CDR1 and CDR2 sequences are MGHDK and SYGVNS. The V segment lost 6 bases and the J segment 7 bases; nucleotides outside the gene matches: 12. The CDR3 has 16 amino acids. The CDR3, as DNA: TGTGCCAGCAGCTACCGAGCGGGAGGGCCCAGGAATGAGCAGTTCTTC. Protein: CASSYRAGGPRNEQFF.

Concerning this clone: The junction does not match germline at one end; this may be a read error. The genes are TRBV19 and TRBJ2-5; D is ambiguous. CDR3 length equals 14 residues. Germline V lookup: CDR1 LNHDA, CDR2 SQIVND (reference sequence). The DNA for the CDR3 is TGTGCCAGTAGTGTAGATCGTGGGCAAGAGACCCAGTACTTC. This sequence encodes CASSVDRGQETQYF.

V is TRBV12-5 and J is TRBJ1-1; the D gene is possibly TRBD1 (5 bases). The germline V gene has CDR1 LGHNT and CDR2 FRNRAP. V dropped 5 bases and J dropped 1 base, with 23 bases sitting between them. The CDR3 covers 18 residues. This chain's CDR3 is CASGPGGPATEGNTEAFF. CDR3 bases: TGTGCTAGTGGTCCTGGGGGACCGGCCACAGAGGGGAACACTGAAGCTTTCTTT.

The chain carries TRBV5-1 and TRBJ2-7, with D tentatively TRBD1 (6 bases). Trimming removed 3 bases from V and 3 bases from J, with 10 bases in between. Germline lookup yields CDR1 SGHRS and CDR2 YFSETQ. The CDR3 spans 13 residues. CDR3 coding DNA: TGCGCCAGCAGCTCGGGACATCTCTACGAGCAGTACTTC. Its protein product is CASSSGHLYEQYF.

The rearrangement joins TRBV4-2 to TRBJ2-5; D is undetermined. The end of the DNA is better explained by TRBJ2-7, so the J call may be wrong. This CDR3 has 10 residues. Germline assignment: CDR1 LGHNA and CDR2 YNFKEQ. CDR3 coding DNA: TGTGCCAGCAGTAACTACGAGCAGTACTTC. Translation gives CASSNYEQYF.

The chain uses TRBV5-1 and TRBJ2-3; weak D call: TRBD1 (6 bases). Germline-derived CDR1 and CDR2 are SGHRS and YFSETQ. Trimming took 4 bases from V and 2 from J, leaving 8 bases between them. The CDR3 length is 13 residues. The CDR3 here is CASSGDNTDTQYF. The CDR3 nucleotides are TGCGCCAGCAGCGGGGACAACACAGATACGCAGTATTTT.

This chain joins TRBV2 and TRBJ2-7, with D perhaps matching TRBD1 or TRBD2 (6 bases each). The CDR3 length is 20 residues. CDR1 SNHLY and CDR2 FYNNEI come from the germline V gene. Trimming took off 7 bases at V and 1 base at J, with 32 bases between the two ends. The CDR3 here is CASTSPFRGHDLTYSYEQYF. For the CDR3, the DNA is TGTGCCAGCACTTCTCCCTTTCGGGGGCACGACTTAACATATTCCTACGAGCAGTACTTC.

The J gene is TRBJ2-7, the V gene TRBV28, with 7 positions matching TRBD2. The germline V gene encodes CDR1 MDHEN and CDR2 SYDVKM. V shed 7 bases, J shed 2 bases, and the junction held 8 bases outside the gene matches. This CDR3 is built from 14 residues. DNA of the CDR3: TGTGCCAGCAATTGGGCGGCGGGAGCCTACGAGCAGTACTTC. This translates into CASNWAAGAYEQYF.

The genes are TRBV7-2 and TRBJ2-3, with 9 bases lining up with TRBD2. Germline CDR1 SGHTA, CDR2 FQGNSA. Trimming at V came to 4 bases and at J to 4 bases, leaving 9 bases not matched to a gene. The CDR3 has 16 residues. This CDR3 reads CASSSRGSGSADTQYF. The CDR3, as DNA: TGTGCCAGCAGCTCCCGTGGTAGCGGGAGCGCAGATACGCAGTATTTT. Drawing the rest from reference TRBV7-2 and TRBJ2-3, the complete variable domain is GAGVSQSPSNKVTEKGKDVELRCDPISGHTALYWYRQSLGQGLEFLIYFQGNSAPDKSGLPSDRFSAERTGGSVSTLTIQRTQQEDSAVYLCASSSRGSGSADTQYFGPGTRLTVL.

The genes are TRBV2 and TRBJ1-5, with 7 bases matching TRBD1. Germline CDR1 reads SNHLY; CDR2 reads FYNNEI. The CDR3 has 15 amino acids. The V and J ends lost 5 bases and 3 bases, in that order; junction bases with no gene match: 7. CDR3 sequence reads: CASSRGGGLNQPQHF. CDR3 in DNA: TGTGCCAGCAGTCGAGGAGGGGGCCTCAATCAGCCCCAGCATTTT.

The chain is built from TRBV5-4 and TRBJ2-3; weak D call: TRBD2 (6 bases). V lost 2 bases, J lost 5 bases, and 12 bases lay in between. The CDR3 runs 14 residues. Germline V gives CDR1 SGHNT, CDR2 YYREEE (reference sequence). The CDR3 loop is CASSFTGAGDTQYF. The CDR3 nucleotides read TGTGCCAGCAGCTTTACGGGAGCCGGAGATACGCAGTATTTT.

This clone is a singleton in its sample. V and J are TRBV6-5 and TRBJ2-1; TRBD2 matches at 7 bases. The CDR3 has 16 amino acids. The junction had 9 bases not matched to a gene; V was cut back by 2 bases and J by 5 bases. CDR1 is MNHEY, CDR2 SVGAGI, per germline. CDR3 loop: CASSYGNRDYNNEQFF. DNA for the CDR3: TGTGCCAGCAGTTACGGGAACCGGGACTACAACAATGAGCAGTTCTTC.

The V gene is TRBV6-1, the J gene TRBJ2-7, with 7 bases fitting TRBD1. Trimming removed 6 bases from V and 5 bases from J; junction bases left unmatched: 7. Germline assignment: CDR1 MNHNS and CDR2 SASEGT. This CDR3 is 13 amino acids long. As DNA, the CDR3 is TGTGCCAGCAGGACAGGGTCGTGGGACGAGCAGTACTTC. It translates to CASRTGSWDEQYF.

The chain uses TRBV7-9 and TRBJ2-1; D is uncertain. Germline V lookup: CDR1 SEHNR, CDR2 FQNEAQ (reference sequence). This CDR3 has 11 residues. Trimming left V 8 bases short and J 9 bases short, with 11 bases between. CDR3 residues: CASGLVGEQFF. The CDR3 bases are TGTGCCAGCGGCCTAGTAGGTGAGCAGTTCTTC.

V usage is TRBV28 and J usage is TRBJ1-5; maybe TRBD1 (6 bases). The CDR3 has 15 residues. The germline V and J ends were trimmed by 6 bases and 4 bases, with 16 bases remaining between them. Looked up from germline, CDR1 is MDHEN and CDR2 is SYDVKM. CDR3: CASRHDPRGNQPQHF. The CDR3 DNA reads as TGTGCCAGCAGACATGATCCGAGGGGGAATCAGCCCCAGCATTTT.

The chain is built from TRBV2 and TRBJ2-1; D is unresolved. The CDR3 length is 12 residues. In germline, CDR1 is SNHLY, CDR2 FYNNEI. The V and J ends lost 5 bases and 4 bases respectively, with 6 bases between them. DNA of the CDR3: TGTGCCAGCAGTCCCCAGTACAATGAGCAGTTCTTC. Amino acid sequence: CASSPQYNEQFF.

V and J are TRBV13 and TRBJ1-4; 10 bases are shared with TRBD1. The length of the CDR3 is 13 residues. From germline, CDR1 is PRHDT and CDR2 FYEKMQ (reference sequence). The V segment lost 9 bases and the J segment 11 bases; nucleotides outside the gene matches: 9. CDR3 sequence: CASGGQGSRKLFF. CDR3 in DNA: TGTGCCAGTGGGGGACAGGGGAGTAGGAAACTGTTTTTT. The full variable domain, completed using reference TRBV13 and TRBJ1-4, is AAGVIQSPRHLIKEKRETATLKCYPIPRHDTVYWYQQGPGQDPQFLISFYEKMQSDKGSIPDRFSAQQFSDYHSELNMSSLELGDSALYFCASGGQGSRKLFFGSGTQLSVL.

This chain uses TRBV2 with TRBJ2-1; 7 bases map to TRBD2. V lost 6 bases, J lost 9 bases, and 20 bases stayed unmatched. This CDR3 is built from 17 residues. Germline V CDR1 and CDR2: SNHLY, FYNNEI. Here the CDR3 reads CASSARWRRTRIFEQFF. DNA of the CDR3: TGTGCCAGCAGCGCCCGGTGGAGAAGGACTAGGATCTTTGAGCAGTTCTTC. The full variable domain, its missing parts supplied by reference TRBV2 and TRBJ2-1, is EPEVTQTPSHQVTQMGQEVILRCVPISNHLYFYWYRQILGQKVEFLVSFYNNEISEKSEIFDDQFSVERPDGSNFTLKIRSTKLEDSAMYFCASSARWRRTRIFEQFFGPGTRLTVL.

The chain links TRBV9 to TRBJ2-5; 7 bases agree with TRBD2. Germline CDR1 reads SGDLS; CDR2 reads YYNGEE. The CDR3 has 17 residues. V gave up 0 bases and J gave up 5 bases; unmatched junction bases: 13. The CDR3 region is CASSVGSRGLGGETQYF. In DNA form, the CDR3 reads TGTGCCAGCAGCGTAGGGAGTAGGGGCCTGGGAGGGGAGACCCAGTACTTC.

This chain joins TRBV21-1 and TRBJ2-3; the table gives TRBD2 as D, unverified against the DNA. TRBV21-1 is marked as a pseudogene. The CDR3 spans 18 residues. The DNA for the CDR3 is TGTGCCAGCAGTACTACCCCTGCTAGCGTCGGAAGCACAGATACGCAGTATTTT. Translating it yields CASSTTPASVGSTDTQYF.